This T cell receptor beta chain was sequenced during a study of blood T cell repertoires in COVID-19. Study-level background: The United States, Italy and Spain provided the acute and convalescent COVID-19 samples. T cells, B-cell-depleted T cells, or PBMCs supplied cDNA or gDNA.

The CDR3 contains 18 residues. Germline V gives CDR1 SGHAT, CDR2 FQNNGV. The V end lost 5 bases, the J end lost 5 bases, and 25 bases lay between the germline ends. Seattle participants joined during active infection and were tracked over time. Concerning this clone: Other DNA sequences from this sample encode an identical CDR3 as well.

Profiling relied on immunoSEQ multiplex PCR, and the TCRdb table lists in-frame clones only, not all of them. The table lists some 76,000 clones, 80% of them singletons. The chain has TRBV11-2 and TRBJ2-1, with D perhaps TRBD2 (6 bases). The receptor was derived from a man aged 45-60 years with COVID-19, enrolled during active disease. Source material: peripheral blood. The CDR3 reads CASSPVSRLAPSNNEQFF. DNA of the CDR3: TGTGCCAGCAGCCCCGTAAGCCGGCTAGCGCCATCTAACAATGAGCAGTTCTTC. Full variable domain (rest looked up from reference TRBV11-2 and TRBJ2-1): EAGVAQSPRYKIIEKRQSVAFWCNPISGHATLYWYQQILGQGPKLLIQFQNNGVVDDSQLPKDRFSAERLKGVDSTLKIQPAKLEDSAVYLCASSPVSRLAPSNNEQFFGPGTRLTVL.